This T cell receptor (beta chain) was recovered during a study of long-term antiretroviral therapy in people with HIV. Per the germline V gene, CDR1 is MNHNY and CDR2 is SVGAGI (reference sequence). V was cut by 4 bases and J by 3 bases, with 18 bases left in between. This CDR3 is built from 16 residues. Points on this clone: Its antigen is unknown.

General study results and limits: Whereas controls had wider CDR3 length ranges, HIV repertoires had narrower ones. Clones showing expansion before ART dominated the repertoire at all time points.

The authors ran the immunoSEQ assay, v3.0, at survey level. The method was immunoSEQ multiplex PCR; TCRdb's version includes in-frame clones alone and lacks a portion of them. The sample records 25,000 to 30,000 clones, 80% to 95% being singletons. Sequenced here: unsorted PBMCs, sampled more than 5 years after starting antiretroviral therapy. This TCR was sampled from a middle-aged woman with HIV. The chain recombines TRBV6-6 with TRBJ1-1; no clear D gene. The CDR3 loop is CASSSNAWGEYTEAFF. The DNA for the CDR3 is TGTGCCAGCAGTTCGAACGCTTGGGGAGAATACACTGAAGCTTTCTTT.